These 28 T cell receptor beta chains were sequenced from one sample in a study of Ad26.COV2.S vaccination and SARS-CoV-2 variants. The treatment was: over 15 received Ad26.COV2.S at low or high dose, single or two shots; about 5 received placebo; per-sample allocation not given. Sampling happened 63 days after the first vaccine or placebo injection. Measured with immunoSEQ multiplex PCR; TCRdb has only the in-frame clones, and not every one. The sample consists of hundreds of thousands of clones, roughly 89% of them appearing once. The material sequenced was peripheral blood, taken in a trial of Ad26.COV2.S vaccine versus placebo. The receptors were gathered from a person between 18 and 59 years old who received the Ad26.COV2.S COVID-19 vaccine or a placebo.

The chain employs TRBV7-9 and TRBJ1-1, with 8 bases fitting TRBD1. The CDR3 extends over 14 amino acids. The V gene's germline CDR1 is SEHNR and CDR2 FQNEAQ (reference sequence). V lost 7 bases to trimming and J lost 1 base; unmatched junction nucleotides: 5. The DNA of the CDR3 is TGTGCCAGCAACCGACAGGGGAAGAACACTGAAGCTTTCTTT. It translates to CASNRQGKNTEAFF.

J is TRBJ2-1 and V is TRBV7-9, with 12 bases identical to TRBD2. V lost 4 bases, J lost 9 bases, and 10 bases stayed unmatched. The germline CDR1 and CDR2 sequences are SEHNR and FQNEAQ (reference sequence). This CDR3 is 16 amino acids long. In nucleotides, the CDR3 is TGTGCCAGCAGCTCGTCGACTAGCGGGAGAACGGTTGAGCAGTTCTTC. Translating gives CASSSSTSGRTVEQFF.

CDR3 in DNA: TGTGCCAGCTCACCACCTAACAGGGGGCATTTCTATGGCTACACCTTC. It yields the protein CASSPPNRGHFYGYTF. The V call is TRBV18, the J call TRBJ1-2; 9 nucleotides match TRBD1. CDR3 length: 16 amino acids. CDR1 is KGHSH, CDR2 LQKENI, per germline. Unmatched junction bases numbered 6, after V lost 0 bases and J lost 4 bases.

This sequence joins TRBV27 and TRBJ2-7, with D perhaps TRBD2 (5 bases). With 2 bases removed from V and 5 bases from J, the gap between germline ends came to 16 bases. CDR3 length: 15 amino acids. Germline V gene data show CDR1 as MNHEY and CDR2 as SMNVEV (reference sequence). CDR3 DNA: TGTGCCAGCAGTTTAGCGACGAGGGCGAGGGACGAGCAGTACTTC. Protein: CASSLATRARDEQYF.

Turning to this clone: One end of the junction is discordant with germline, which a read error may explain. The chain employs TRBV5-3 and TRBJ2-5, with D unresolved. TRBV5-3 is given ORF status, its function remaining uncertain. CDR3 length equals 14 residues. CDR3 nucleotide sequence: TGTGCCGGATACGGAGTCCAGGCCCAAAAGACCCAGTACTTC. It encodes CAGYGVQAQKTQYF.

J is TRBJ2-5 and V is TRBV5-1; D call uncertain. CDR1 is SGHRS, CDR2 YFSETQ, per germline. This CDR3 has 13 amino acids. The V gene lost 3 bases and the J gene lost 0 bases, with 6 bases spanning the gap. As DNA, the CDR3 is TGCGCCAGCAGCTCTCTGTACCAAGAGACCCAGTACTTC. Its protein is CASSSLYQETQYF.

The chain couples TRBV18 to TRBJ1-1; maybe TRBD1 (5 bases). V lost 2 bases to trimming and J lost 3 bases, with 16 bases between them. Germline assignment: CDR1 KGHSH and CDR2 LQKENI. The CDR3 extends over 16 amino acids. This chain's CDR3 is CASSPYGGTPDTEAFF. The CDR3 region has the DNA TGTGCCAGCTCACCATACGGGGGAACCCCGGACACTGAAGCTTTCTTT.

The rearrangement joins TRBV27 to TRBJ1-4, with D possibly being TRBD1 (6 bases). The CDR3 totals 14 residues. Germline CDR1 and CDR2: MNHEY and SMNVEV (reference sequence). Deletions cut 5 bases from V and 5 bases from J, with 12 bases between. The CDR3 loop is CASSPRQANEKLFF. The CDR3 region has the DNA TGTGCCAGCAGTCCTCGACAGGCGAATGAAAAACTGTTTTTT.

The chain carries TRBV11-2 and TRBJ2-5; no definite D call. Germline V gene sequence: CDR1 SGHAT, CDR2 FQNNGV. Trimming removed 5 bases at V and 4 bases at J, with 5 bases between. CDR3 length: 11 amino acids. Here the CDR3 DNA reads TGTGCCAGCAGCCCGTTAGAGACCCAGTACTTC. Encoded protein: CASSPLETQYF.

V and J are TRBV10-1 and TRBJ2-5; D possibly corresponds to TRBD1 (6 bases). The germline CDR1 and CDR2 sequences are WNHNN and SYGVQD (reference sequence). V dropped 2 bases and J dropped 4 bases, with 14 bases sitting between them. The CDR3 has 15 amino acids. This CDR3 reads CASSERAGESETQYF. The CDR3 nucleotides are TGCGCCAGCAGTGAGCGGGCAGGGGAGTCAGAGACCCAGTACTTC.

This chain links TRBV2 with TRBJ2-5; TRBD2 matches at 11 bases. With 8 bases clipped from V and 4 bases from J, the junction kept 6 bases outside the gene matches. The CDR3 has 14 residues. The V gene's germline CDR1 is SNHLY and CDR2 FYNNEI. The CDR3 DNA is TGTGCCAGCGGGGGTAGCGGGAGGGGAGAGACCCAGTACTTC. It yields the protein CASGGSGRGETQYF.

The chain uses TRBV5-4 and TRBJ1-2, with 7 bases fitting TRBD1. The CDR3 runs to 13 residues. The trim removed 7 bases at V and 3 bases at J, leaving 6 bases unmatched. The germline V gene encodes CDR1 SGHNT and CDR2 YYREEE (reference sequence). CDR3 coding DNA: TGTGCCAGCTCCCGGGACAGTCACTATGGCTACACCTTC. Residues: CASSRDSHYGYTF.

The chain carries TRBV7-9 and TRBJ1-2, with D hard to call. V lost 4 bases and J lost 2, with 14 bases in between. This CDR3 comprises 15 residues. Germline V gene lookup returns CDR1 SEHNR and CDR2 FQNEAQ (reference sequence). The CDR3 DNA reads TGTGCCAGCAGCTCCCCCAGGATCCTCAACTATGGCTACACCTTC. It translates to CASSSPRILNYGYTF. Complete variable domain (other parts from reference TRBV7-9 and TRBJ1-2): DTGVSQNPRHKITKRGQNVTFRCDPISEHNRLYWYRQTLGQGPEFLTYFQNEAQLEKSRLLSDRFSAERPKGSFSTLEIQRTEQGDSAMYLCASSSPRILNYGYTFGSGTRLTVV.

The DNA for the CDR3 is TGTGCCAGCAGTTACCCCCAAGTAAGAAGGGGACAGGCAACCTACGAGCAGTACTTC. Translation gives CASSYPQVRRGQATYEQYF. The gene calls are TRBV6-2 or TRBV6-3 and TRBJ2-7; 8 nucleotides align to TRBD1. From germline, CDR1 is MNHEY and CDR2 SVGEGT. This CDR3 is 19 amino acids long. V was clipped by 2 bases and J by 2 bases; unmatched bases: 17.

The CDR3 region is CATSDSGTGREGEQFF. CDR3 nucleotides: TGTGCCACCAGTGATTCCGGGACAGGGAGAGAGGGTGAGCAGTTCTTC. The V and J genes are TRBV24-1 and TRBJ2-1; 9 nucleotides match TRBD1. Trimming cost V 2 bases and J 9 bases; bases outside gene matches: 10. The CDR3 runs 16 residues. Per the germline V gene, CDR1 is KGHDR and CDR2 is SFDVKD.

This clone was seen a single time. The rearrangement uses TRBV7-2 and TRBJ2-7; 8 bases match TRBD2. CDR1 SGHTA and CDR2 FQGNSA come from the germline V gene. This CDR3 has 16 amino acids. After removal of 4 bases from V and 2 bases from J, the junction contained 10 bases not matched to a gene. The CDR3 DNA sequence: TGTGCCAGCAGCTCCAGAAGTACTAGCGGACCCTACGAGCAGTACTTC. It yields the protein CASSSRSTSGPYEQYF. The whole variable domain, filled in from reference TRBV7-2 and TRBJ2-7, reads GAGVSQSPSNKVTEKGKDVELRCDPISGHTALYWYRQSLGQGLEFLIYFQGNSAPDKSGLPSDRFSAERTGGSVSTLTIQRTQQEDSAVYLCASSSRSTSGPYEQYFGPGTRLTVT.

CDR3 in DNA: TGTGCCAGCAGCTTAGATCCCGATAATTCACCCCTCCACTTT. Translation: CASSLDPDNSPLHF. The rearrangement joins TRBV11-2 to TRBJ1-6; no firm D call. Germline-derived CDR1 and CDR2 are SGHAT and FQNNGV. This CDR3 region has 14 residues. The V end was cut by 0 bases, the J end by 5 bases, with 5 bases between.

This chain links TRBV3-1 (or the pseudogene TRBV3-2) with TRBJ2-1, with 13 nucleotides matching TRBD2. Germline loops: CDR1 LGHDT, CDR2 YNNKEL (reference sequence). The CDR3 runs 16 residues. V was pared by 4 bases and J by 6 bases, with 6 bases of the junction left unmatched. CDR3 DNA: TGTGCCAGCAGCCCCATGACTAGCGGGGGGTCCAATGAGCAGTTCTTC. Translating gives CASSPMTSGGSNEQFF.

The gene calls are TRBV7-9 and TRBJ1-6; D uncertain. The V gene's germline CDR1 is SEHNR and CDR2 FQNEAQ (reference sequence). The CDR3 runs 15 residues. V was pared by 1 base and J by 6 bases, with 10 bases between. CDR3 sequence (DNA): TGTGCCAGCAGCTTAGTGGGTCCCCGTAATTCACCCCTCCACTTT. It is translated as CASSLVGPRNSPLHF. The full variable domain, completed using reference TRBV7-9 and TRBJ1-6, is DTGVSQNPRHKITKRGQNVTFRCDPISEHNRLYWYRQTLGQGPEFLTYFQNEAQLEKSRLLSDRFSAERPKGSFSTLEIQRTEQGDSAMYLCASSLVGPRNSPLHFGNGTRLTVT.

The chain employs TRBV5-1 and TRBJ1-1; D is possibly TRBD1 (5 bases). The CDR3 length is 15 residues. Per germline, CDR1 SGHRS and CDR2 YFSETQ. The ends were cut back, 5 bases at V and 4 bases at J, with 18 bases in the middle. The CDR3: CASRYDSEGTTEAFF. The CDR3 nucleotides are TGCGCCAGCAGATATGACTCGGAGGGGACCACTGAAGCTTTCTTT.

The chain links TRBV28 to TRBJ2-3; 9 bases are shared with TRBD2. V was clipped by 4 bases and J by 4 bases; unmatched bases: 9. Germline CDR1 reads MDHEN; CDR2 reads SYDVKM. CDR3 length equals 16 residues. Here the CDR3 reads CASSWLAGIIPDTQYF. DNA of the CDR3: TGTGCCAGCAGTTGGCTAGCGGGAATCATCCCAGATACGCAGTATTTT.

This chain links TRBV12-3 or TRBV12-4 with TRBJ1-1, with TRBD1 matching over 8 bases. The CDR3 consists of 13 residues. Losses at the gene ends were 5 bases for V and 5 bases for J; bases not matched to a gene: 4. The CDR3 loop reads CASSPQGATEAFF. The CDR3 DNA is TGTGCCAGCAGTCCCCAGGGGGCAACTGAAGCTTTCTTT.

V gene TRBV4-1 combines with J gene TRBJ1-6, with 9 bases that match TRBD1. The V gene end was trimmed by 6 bases and the J gene end by 7 bases; junction bases not matched to a gene: 7. Germline V gene sequence: CDR1 MGHRA, CDR2 YSYEKL. The CDR3 consists of 15 residues. CDR3 sequence reads: CASRGEDRGNSPLHF. The CDR3 DNA reads TGCGCCAGCAGGGGGGAGGACAGGGGAAATTCACCCCTCCACTTT.

Concerning this clone: The same CDR3 also results from other DNA sequences found in this sample. The chain combines TRBV13 with TRBJ2-2; unclear D gene. The CDR3 has 13 amino acids. The V and J ends lost 5 bases and 4 bases respectively, with 8 bases between them. Looked up from germline, CDR1 is PRHDT and CDR2 is FYEKMQ (reference sequence). Here the CDR3 DNA reads TGTGCCAGCAGCCTCCGCGGCACCGGGGAGCTGTTTTTT. It translates to CASSLRGTGELFF.

The V call is TRBV5-1, the J call TRBJ2-3; 7 bases are a match to TRBD1. This CDR3 contains 15 residues. The trim removed 2 bases at V and 2 bases at J, leaving 5 bases unmatched. Germline CDR1 reads SGHRS; CDR2 reads YFSETQ. In DNA, the CDR3 is TGCGCCAGCAGCTTCAGAGACAGGGACACAGATACGCAGTATTTT. Residues: CASSFRDRDTDTQYF.

This clone was observed a single time. The chain joins TRBV11-2 to TRBJ2-1, with D perhaps TRBD2 (6 bases). The length of the CDR3 is 14 residues. The germline V gene has CDR1 SGHAT and CDR2 FQNNGV. V was shortened by 2 bases and J by 6 bases, with 11 bases between the two germline ends. CDR3 loop: CASSLTSGGNEQFF. Written as DNA, the CDR3 is TGTGCCAGCAGCTTAACTTCCGGGGGCAATGAGCAGTTCTTC.

This chain connects TRBV29-1 to TRBJ2-7; 11 nucleotides match TRBD2. This CDR3 contains 15 residues. The J segment lost 2 bases and the V segment lost 6 bases, leaving 9 bases of the junction unmatched. CDR1 and CDR2 (germline): SQVTM, ANQGSEA. The CDR3 loop reads CSVLLAGDNTYEQYF. The CDR3 bases are TGCAGCGTCCTACTAGCGGGGGATAATACCTACGAGCAGTACTTC.

V gene TRBV7-3 combines with J gene TRBJ2-1; TRBD2 agrees at 8 bases. J was trimmed by 5 bases and V by 2 bases; bases with no gene match: 2. Germline V gene lookup returns CDR1 SGHTA and CDR2 FQGTGA. The CDR3 covers 14 residues. CDR3 nucleotide sequence: TGTGCCAGCAGCTTATTGCGGGGGGACAATGAGCAGTTCTTC. Protein: CASSLLRGDNEQFF.